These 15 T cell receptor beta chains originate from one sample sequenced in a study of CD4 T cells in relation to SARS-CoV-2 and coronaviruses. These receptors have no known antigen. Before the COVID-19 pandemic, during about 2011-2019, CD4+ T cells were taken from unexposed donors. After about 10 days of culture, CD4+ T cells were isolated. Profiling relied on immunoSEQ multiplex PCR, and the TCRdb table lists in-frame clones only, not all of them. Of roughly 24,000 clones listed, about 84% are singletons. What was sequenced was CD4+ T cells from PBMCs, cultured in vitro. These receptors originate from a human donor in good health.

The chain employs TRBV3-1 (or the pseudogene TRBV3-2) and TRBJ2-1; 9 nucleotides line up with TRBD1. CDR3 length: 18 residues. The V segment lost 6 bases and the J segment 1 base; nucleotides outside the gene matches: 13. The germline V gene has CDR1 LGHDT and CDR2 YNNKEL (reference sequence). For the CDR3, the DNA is TGTGCCAGCAGTAAGGGACAGGGAGGGCTCGTGTCCTACAATGAGCAGTTCTTC. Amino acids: CASSKGQGGLVSYNEQFF.

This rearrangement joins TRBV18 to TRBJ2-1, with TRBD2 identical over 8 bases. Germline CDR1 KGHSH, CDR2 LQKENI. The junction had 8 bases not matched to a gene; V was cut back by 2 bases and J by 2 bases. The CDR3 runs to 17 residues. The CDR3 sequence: CASSPASGHNPYNEQFF. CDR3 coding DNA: TGTGCCAGCTCACCAGCTAGCGGGCATAACCCCTACAATGAGCAGTTCTTC. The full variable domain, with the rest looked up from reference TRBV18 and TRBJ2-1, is NAGVMQNPRHLVRRRGQEARLRCSPMKGHSHVYWYRQLPEEGLKFMVYLQKENIIDESGMPKERFSAEFPKEGPSILRIQQVVRGDSAAYFCASSPASGHNPYNEQFFGPGTRLTVL.

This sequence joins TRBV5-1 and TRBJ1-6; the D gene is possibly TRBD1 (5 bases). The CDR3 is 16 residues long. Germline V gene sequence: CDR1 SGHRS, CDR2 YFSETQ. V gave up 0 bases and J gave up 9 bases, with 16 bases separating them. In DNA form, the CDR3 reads TGCGCCAGCAGCTTGGAGTCCGGGGGTTCGGGTTCACCCCTCCACTTT. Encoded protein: CASSLESGGSGSPLHF. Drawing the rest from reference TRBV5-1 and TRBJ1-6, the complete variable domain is KAGVTQTPRYLIKTRGQQVTLSCSPISGHRSVSWYQQTPGQGLQFLFEYFSETQRNKGNFPGRFSGRQFSNSRSEMNVSTLELGDSALYLCASSLESGGSGSPLHFGNGTRLTVT.

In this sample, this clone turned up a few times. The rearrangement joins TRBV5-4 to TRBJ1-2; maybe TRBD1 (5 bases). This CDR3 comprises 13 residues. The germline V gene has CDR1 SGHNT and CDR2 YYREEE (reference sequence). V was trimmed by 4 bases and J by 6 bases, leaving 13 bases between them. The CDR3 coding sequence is TGTGCCAGCAGCATGACAGTTCGGGATGGCTACACCTTC. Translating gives CASSMTVRDGYTF.

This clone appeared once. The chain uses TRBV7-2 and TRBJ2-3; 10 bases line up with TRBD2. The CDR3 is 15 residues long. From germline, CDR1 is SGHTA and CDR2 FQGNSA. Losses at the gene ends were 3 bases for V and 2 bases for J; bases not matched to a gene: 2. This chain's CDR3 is CASSFSGRNTDTQYF. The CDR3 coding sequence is TGTGCCAGCAGCTTTAGCGGGAGGAACACAGATACGCAGTATTTT.

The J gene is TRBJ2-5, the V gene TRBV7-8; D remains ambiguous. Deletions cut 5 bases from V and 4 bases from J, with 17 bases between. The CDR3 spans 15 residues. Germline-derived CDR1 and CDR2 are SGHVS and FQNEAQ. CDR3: CASSTTPRRGETQYF. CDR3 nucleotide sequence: TGTGCCAGCAGCACTACGCCCAGGAGAGGAGAGACCCAGTACTTC.

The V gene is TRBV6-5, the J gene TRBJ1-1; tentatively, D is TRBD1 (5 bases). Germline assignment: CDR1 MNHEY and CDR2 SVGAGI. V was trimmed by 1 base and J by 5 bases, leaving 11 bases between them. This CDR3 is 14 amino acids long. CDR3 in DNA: TGTGCCAGCAGTTACTTGCAGGGTTCGACTGAAGCTTTCTTT. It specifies CASSYLQGSTEAFF.

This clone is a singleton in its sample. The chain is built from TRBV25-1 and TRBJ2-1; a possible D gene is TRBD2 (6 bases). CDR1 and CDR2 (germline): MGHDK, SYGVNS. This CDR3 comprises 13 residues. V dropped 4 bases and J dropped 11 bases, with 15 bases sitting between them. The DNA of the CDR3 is TGTGCCAGCAGTGCAATGGCTAGCGAACAGCAGTTCTTC. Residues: CASSAMASEQQFF.

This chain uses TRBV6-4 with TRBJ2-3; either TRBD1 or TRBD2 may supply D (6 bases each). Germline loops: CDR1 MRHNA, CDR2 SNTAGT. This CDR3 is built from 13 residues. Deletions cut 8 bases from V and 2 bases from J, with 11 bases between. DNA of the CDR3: TGTGCCAGCGGGGCGGGACACACAGATACGCAGTATTTT. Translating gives CASGAGHTDTQYF.

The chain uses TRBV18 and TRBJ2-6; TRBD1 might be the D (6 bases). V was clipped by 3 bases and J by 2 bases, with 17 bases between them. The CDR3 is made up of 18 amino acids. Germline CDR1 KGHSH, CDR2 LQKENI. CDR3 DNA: TGTGCCAGCTCACCGATGGGGCAGGGGAATCCTGGGGCCAACGTCCTGACTTTC. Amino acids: CASSPMGQGNPGANVLTF.

CDR3 DNA sequence: TGTGCCACCACGACAGGGTCCTACGAGCAGTACTTC. Translation gives CATTTGSYEQYF. The chain links TRBV6-5 to TRBJ2-7; TRBD1 aligns across 7 bases. V trimming: 10 bases; J trimming: 1 base; junction bases outside the gene matches: 4. Germline loops: CDR1 MNHEY, CDR2 SVGAGI. The CDR3 loop spans 12 amino acids.

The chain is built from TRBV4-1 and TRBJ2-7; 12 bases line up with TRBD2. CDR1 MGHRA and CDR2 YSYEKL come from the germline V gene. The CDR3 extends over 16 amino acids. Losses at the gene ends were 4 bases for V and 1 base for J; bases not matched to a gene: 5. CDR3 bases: TGCGCCAGCAGCCCAGAAACTAGCGGGAGGTCCTACGAGCAGTACTTC. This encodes CASSPETSGRSYEQYF.

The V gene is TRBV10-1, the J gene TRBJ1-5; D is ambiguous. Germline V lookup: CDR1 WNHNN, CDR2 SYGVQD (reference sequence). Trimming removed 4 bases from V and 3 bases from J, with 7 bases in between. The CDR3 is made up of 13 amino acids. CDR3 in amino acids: CASSVQINQPQHF. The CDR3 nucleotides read TGCGCCAGCAGTGTTCAAATCAATCAGCCCCAGCATTTT.

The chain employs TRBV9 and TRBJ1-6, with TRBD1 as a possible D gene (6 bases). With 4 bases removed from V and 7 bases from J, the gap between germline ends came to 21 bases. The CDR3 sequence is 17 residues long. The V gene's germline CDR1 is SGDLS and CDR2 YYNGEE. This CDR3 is CASSKDTRQVWNSPLHF. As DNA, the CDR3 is TGTGCCAGCAGCAAAGACACCCGACAGGTTTGGAATTCACCCCTCCACTTT.

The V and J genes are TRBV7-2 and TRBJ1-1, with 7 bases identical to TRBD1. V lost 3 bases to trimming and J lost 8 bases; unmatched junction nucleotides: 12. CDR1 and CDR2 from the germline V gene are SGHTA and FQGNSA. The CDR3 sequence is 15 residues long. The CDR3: CASSLWATGLEEAFF. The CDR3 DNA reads TGTGCCAGCAGCTTGTGGGCGACAGGGCTAGAGGAAGCTTTCTTT.